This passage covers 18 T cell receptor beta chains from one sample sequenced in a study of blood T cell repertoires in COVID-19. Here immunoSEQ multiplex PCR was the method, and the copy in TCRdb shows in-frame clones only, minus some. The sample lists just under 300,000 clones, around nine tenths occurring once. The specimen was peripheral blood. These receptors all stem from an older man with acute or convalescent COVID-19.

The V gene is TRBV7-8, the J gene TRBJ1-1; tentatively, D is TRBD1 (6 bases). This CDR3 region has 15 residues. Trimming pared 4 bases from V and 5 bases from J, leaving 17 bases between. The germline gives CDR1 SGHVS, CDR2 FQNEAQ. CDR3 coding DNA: TGTGCCAGCAGCTGGGACACCACTTCGGGTACTGAAGCTTTCTTT. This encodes CASSWDTTSGTEAFF. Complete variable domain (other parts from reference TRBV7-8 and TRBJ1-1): GAGVSQSPRYKVAKRGQDVALRCDPISGHVSLFWYQQALGQGPEFLTYFQNEAQLDKSGLPSDRFFAERPEGSVSTLKIQRTQQEDSAVYLCASSWDTTSGTEAFFGQGTRLTVV.

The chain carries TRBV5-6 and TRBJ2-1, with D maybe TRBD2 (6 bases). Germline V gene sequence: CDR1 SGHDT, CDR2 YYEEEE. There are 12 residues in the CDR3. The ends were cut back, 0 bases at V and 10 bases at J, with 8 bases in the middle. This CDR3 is CASSLGGTEQFF. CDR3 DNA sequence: TGTGCCAGCAGCTTGGGCGGGACGGAGCAGTTCTTC.

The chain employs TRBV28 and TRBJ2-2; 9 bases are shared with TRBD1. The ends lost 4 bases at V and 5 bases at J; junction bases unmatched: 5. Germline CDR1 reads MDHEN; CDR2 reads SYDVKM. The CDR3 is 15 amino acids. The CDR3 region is CASSSGQGRTGELFF. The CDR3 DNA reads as TGTGCCAGCAGTTCCGGACAGGGGAGGACCGGGGAGCTGTTTTTT.

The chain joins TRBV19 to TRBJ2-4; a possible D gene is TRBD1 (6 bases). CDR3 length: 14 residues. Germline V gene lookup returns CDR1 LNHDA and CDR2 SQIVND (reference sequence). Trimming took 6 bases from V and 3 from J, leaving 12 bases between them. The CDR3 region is CASSGRGVKNIQYF. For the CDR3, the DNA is TGTGCCAGTAGCGGCAGGGGAGTCAAAAACATTCAGTACTTC.

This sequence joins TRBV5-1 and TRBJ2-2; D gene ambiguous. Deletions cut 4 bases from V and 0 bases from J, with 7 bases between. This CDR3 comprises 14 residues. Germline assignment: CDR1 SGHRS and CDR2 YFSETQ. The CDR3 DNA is TGCGCCAGCAGCCGCGCCCCGAACACCGGGGAGCTGTTTTTT. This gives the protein CASSRAPNTGELFF.

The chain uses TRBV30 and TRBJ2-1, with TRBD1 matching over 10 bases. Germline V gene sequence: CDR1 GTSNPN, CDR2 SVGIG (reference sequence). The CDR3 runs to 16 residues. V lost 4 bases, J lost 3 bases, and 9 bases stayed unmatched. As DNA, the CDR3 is TGTGCCTGGACAGCCGGGACAGGGGCCCACTACAATGAGCAGTTCTTC. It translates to CAWTAGTGAHYNEQFF.

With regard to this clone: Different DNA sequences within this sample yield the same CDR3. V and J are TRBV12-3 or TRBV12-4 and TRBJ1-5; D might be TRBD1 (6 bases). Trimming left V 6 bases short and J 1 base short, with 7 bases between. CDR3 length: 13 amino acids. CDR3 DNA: TGTGCCAGCAGCACAGGGAGCAATCAGCCCCAGCATTTT. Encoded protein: CASSTGSNQPQHF.

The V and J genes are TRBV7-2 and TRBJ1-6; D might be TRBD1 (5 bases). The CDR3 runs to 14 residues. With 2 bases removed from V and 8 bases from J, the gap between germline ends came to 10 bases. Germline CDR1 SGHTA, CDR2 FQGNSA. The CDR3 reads CASSLLGVDSPLHF. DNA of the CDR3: TGTGCCAGCAGCTTATTAGGGGTGGATTCACCCCTCCACTTT.

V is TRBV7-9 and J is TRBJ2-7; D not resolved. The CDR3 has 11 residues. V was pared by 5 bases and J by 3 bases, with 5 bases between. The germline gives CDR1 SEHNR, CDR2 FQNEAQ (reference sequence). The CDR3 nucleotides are TGTGCCAGCAGCGCAGACTACGAGCAGTACTTC. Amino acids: CASSADYEQYF.

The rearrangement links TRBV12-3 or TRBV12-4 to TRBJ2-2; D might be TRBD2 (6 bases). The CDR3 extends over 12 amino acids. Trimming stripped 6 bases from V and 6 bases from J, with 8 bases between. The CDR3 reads CASRWEAGELFF. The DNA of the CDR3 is TGTGCCAGCAGATGGGAGGCCGGGGAGCTGTTTTTT.

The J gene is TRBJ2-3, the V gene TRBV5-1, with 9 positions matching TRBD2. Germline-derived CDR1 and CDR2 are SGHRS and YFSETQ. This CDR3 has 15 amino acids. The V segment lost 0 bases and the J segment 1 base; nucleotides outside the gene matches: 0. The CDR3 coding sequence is TGCGCCAGCAGCTTGGTAGCGGGGGGCACAGATACGCAGTATTTT. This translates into CASSLVAGGTDTQYF.

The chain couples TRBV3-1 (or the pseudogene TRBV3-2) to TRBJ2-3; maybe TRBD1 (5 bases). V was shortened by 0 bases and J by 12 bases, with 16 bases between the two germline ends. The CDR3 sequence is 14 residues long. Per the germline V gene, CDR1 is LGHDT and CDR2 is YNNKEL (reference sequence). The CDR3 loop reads CASSQDWLTGYQYF. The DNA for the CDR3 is TGTGCCAGCAGCCAAGATTGGTTAACAGGCTATCAGTATTTT.

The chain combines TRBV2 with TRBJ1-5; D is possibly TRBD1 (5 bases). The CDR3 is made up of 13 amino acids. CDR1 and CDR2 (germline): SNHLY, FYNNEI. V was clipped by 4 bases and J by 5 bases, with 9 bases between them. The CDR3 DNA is TGTGCCAGCAGTGGACAGCCAGATCAGCCCCAGCATTTT. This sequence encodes CASSGQPDQPQHF.

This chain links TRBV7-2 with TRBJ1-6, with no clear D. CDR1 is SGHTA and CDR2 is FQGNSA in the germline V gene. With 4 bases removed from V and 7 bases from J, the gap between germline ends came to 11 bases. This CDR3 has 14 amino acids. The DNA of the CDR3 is TGTGCCAGCAGCTCGGCGGGTTGGAATTCACCCCTCCACTTT. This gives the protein CASSSAGWNSPLHF.

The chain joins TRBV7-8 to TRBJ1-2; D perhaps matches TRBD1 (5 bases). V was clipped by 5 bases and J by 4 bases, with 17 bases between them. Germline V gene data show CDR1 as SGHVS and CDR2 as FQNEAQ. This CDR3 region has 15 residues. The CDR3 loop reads CASSQILSGVYGYTF. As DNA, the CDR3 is TGTGCCAGCAGCCAAATCCTCTCGGGGGTCTATGGCTACACCTTC.

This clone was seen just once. The CDR3, as DNA: TGTGCCACCAGCAGAGTACAGGGGGCGAGGGAGCAGTACTTC. As protein: CATSRVQGAREQYF. The V gene is TRBV15, the J gene TRBJ2-7, with 9 bases fitting TRBD1. CDR1 is LNHNV, CDR2 YYDKDF, per germline (reference sequence). V shed 1 base, J shed 7 bases, and the junction held 5 bases outside the gene matches. The length of the CDR3 is 14 residues.

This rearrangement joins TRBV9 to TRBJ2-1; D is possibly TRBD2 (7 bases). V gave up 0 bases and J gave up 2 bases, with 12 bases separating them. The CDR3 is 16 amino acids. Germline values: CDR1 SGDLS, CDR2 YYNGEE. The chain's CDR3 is CASSVAGGGPYNEQFF. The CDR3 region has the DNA TGTGCCAGCAGCGTAGCTGGGGGGGGCCCCTACAATGAGCAGTTCTTC.

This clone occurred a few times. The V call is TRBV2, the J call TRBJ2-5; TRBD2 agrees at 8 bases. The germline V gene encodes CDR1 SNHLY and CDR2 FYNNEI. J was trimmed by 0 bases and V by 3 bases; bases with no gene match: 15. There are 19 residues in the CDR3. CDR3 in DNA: TGTGCCAGCAGTGAGGCCGGGGGGAGCGGGGGCCAGTACCAAGAGACCCAGTACTTC. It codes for CASSEAGGSGGQYQETQYF.